One and the same sample provided the 13 T cell receptor beta chains below, sequenced in a study of graft-versus-host responses after intestinal transplantation. The assay was immunoSEQ multiplex PCR, and TCRdb's table has in-frame clones only and misses some. The data hold roughly 110,000 clones, with 80% to 90% observed a single time. These receptors' targets are unknown. Sequenced here: unstimulated CD4+ T cells sorted from spleen or lymph node cells, sampled before transplant. Every receptor here comes from a human donor who was the organ donor for an intestinal transplant.

V gene TRBV4-2 combines with J gene TRBJ1-1, with no clear D. The germline V and J ends were trimmed by 0 bases and 1 base, with 9 bases remaining between them. Germline assignment: CDR1 LGHNA and CDR2 YNFKEQ. The CDR3 is 15 amino acids. The CDR3: CASSQDLTENTEAFF. The CDR3 DNA reads TGTGCCAGCAGCCAAGATCTGACCGAGAACACTGAAGCTTTCTTT.

In its sample, this clone was seen a few times. The genes are TRBV30 and TRBJ1-3; D unresolved. Per germline, CDR1 GTSNPN and CDR2 SVGIG (reference sequence). V was shortened by 8 bases and J by 6 bases, with 14 bases between the two germline ends. The CDR3 is made up of 12 amino acids. CDR3 residues: CAREERKNTIYF. In DNA form, the CDR3 reads TGTGCCCGCGAAGAGAGGAAAAACACCATATATTTT.

This sequence joins TRBV28 and TRBJ2-5; TRBD1 agrees at 7 bases. The J call may not be correct, given that the DNA end is closer to TRBJ2-7. CDR1 and CDR2 (germline): MDHEN, SYDVKM. The CDR3 covers 13 residues. CDR3 loop: CASSKGTVHEQYF. The CDR3 coding sequence is TGTGCCAGCAGTAAAGGGACAGTCCACGAGCAGTACTTC.

The gene calls are TRBV7-9 and TRBJ2-2; D is undetermined. This CDR3 has 12 residues. The ends were cut back, 5 bases at V and 0 bases at J, with 1 base in the middle. Germline V lookup: CDR1 SEHNR, CDR2 FQNEAQ (reference sequence). CDR3 protein: CASSPNTGELFF. In DNA form, the CDR3 reads TGTGCCAGCAGCCCGAACACCGGGGAGCTGTTTTTT.

This chain links TRBV18 with TRBJ2-2; no definite D call. V was clipped by 0 bases and J by 4 bases, with 3 bases between them. Germline V gene lookup returns CDR1 KGHSH and CDR2 LQKENI. The CDR3 is 13 amino acids. CDR3 DNA sequence: TGTGCCAGCTCACCACCTACCACCGGGGAGCTGTTTTTT. Amino acids: CASSPPTTGELFF.

The CDR3 reads CASSSRQRAVPGELFF. The CDR3 DNA sequence: TGCGCCAGCAGCTCACGACAGAGAGCCGTCCCCGGGGAGCTGTTTTTT. The V call is TRBV5-1, the J call TRBJ2-2; TRBD1 is a possible D gene (5 bases). Trimming stripped 3 bases from V and 6 bases from J, with 18 bases between. Germline assignment: CDR1 SGHRS and CDR2 YFSETQ. This CDR3 region has 16 residues.

CDR3 sequence reads: CASSLVTWGEQYF. Here the CDR3 DNA reads TGTGCCAGCAGCTTGGTTACCTGGGGAGAGCAGTACTTC. V usage is TRBV5-6 and J usage is TRBJ2-7; D gene ambiguous. This CDR3 contains 13 residues. Germline V CDR1 and CDR2: SGHDT, YYEEEE. V lost 0 bases to trimming and J lost 7 bases, with 11 bases between them.

CDR3 region: CASSLYAAAGGKDTQYF. CDR3 in DNA: TGTGCCAGCAGCTTATATGCGGCAGCGGGGGGGAAAGATACGCAGTATTTT. This chain joins TRBV7-2 and TRBJ2-3; 10 positions agree with TRBD2. The V and J ends lost 2 bases and 5 bases, in that order; junction bases with no gene match: 10. The CDR3 spans 17 residues. Per the germline V gene, CDR1 is SGHTA and CDR2 is FQGNSA. The full variable domain, its missing parts supplied by reference TRBV7-2 and TRBJ2-3, is GAGVSQSPSNKVTEKGKDVELRCDPISGHTALYWYRQSLGQGLEFLIYFQGNSAPDKSGLPSDRFSAERTGGSVSTLTIQRTQQEDSAVYLCASSLYAAAGGKDTQYFGPGTRLTVL.

The chain employs TRBV4-1 and TRBJ1-1, with D unclear. V gave up 1 base and J gave up 1 base, with 10 bases separating them. The CDR3 runs to 15 residues. Germline loops: CDR1 MGHRA, CDR2 YSYEKL. The CDR3 DNA sequence: TGCGCCAGCAGCCAAGTGGGCAGGTCGAACACTGAAGCTTTCTTT. Its translation: CASSQVGRSNTEAFF.

This clone was seen only once. The chain recombines TRBV6-5 with TRBJ2-1, with 10 bases fitting TRBD2. Germline loops: CDR1 MNHEY, CDR2 SVGAGI. The CDR3 spans 14 residues. The junction had 4 bases not matched to a gene; V was cut back by 5 bases and J by 6 bases. DNA of the CDR3: TGTGCCAGCAGTCGAGCGGGAGGGGGCAATGAGCAGTTCTTC. As protein: CASSRAGGGNEQFF.

This chain joins TRBV21-1 and TRBJ2-7; TRBD1, the D gene given by the table, was not confirmed from the DNA. TRBV21-1 is tagged as a pseudogene. This CDR3 has 17 amino acids. The CDR3 bases are TGTGCCAGCAGCCCCCCCCACAGGGACGGCGAGCACTACGAGCAGTACTTC. Its protein product is CASSPPHRDGEHYEQYF.

The chain has TRBV11-2 and TRBJ2-2; D possibly corresponds to TRBD2 (5 bases). This CDR3 region has 15 residues. Germline V gives CDR1 SGHAT, CDR2 FQNNGV. V was pared by 1 base and J by 0 bases, with 6 bases between. CDR3: CASSLAGSNTGELFF. The CDR3 DNA reads TGTGCCAGCAGCTTAGCGGGGTCGAACACCGGGGAGCTGTTTTTT.

The chain joins TRBV30 to TRBJ2-7; TRBD2 matches 13 bases. The germline V gene has CDR1 GTSNPN and CDR2 SVGIG (reference sequence). The CDR3 spans 15 residues. V was clipped by 4 bases and J by 6 bases; unmatched bases: 9. Here the CDR3 reads CAWTSGLAGASEQYF. The CDR3 DNA follows: TGTGCCTGGACTTCCGGACTAGCGGGAGCCAGCGAGCAGTACTTC.